What follows describes a single T cell receptor beta chain. Additional DNA sequences in this sample encode the identical CDR3. CDR1 and CDR2 (germline): SGHRS, YFSETQ. Trimming removed 0 bases from V and 0 bases from J, with 4 bases in between. CDR3 length: 14 residues. This record belongs to a study of shared clonotypes between healthy human individuals. TCRdb's table, derived via immunoSEQ multiplex PCR, lists solely in-frame clones and lacks some. The sample yields approximately 940,000 clones, over 60% seen once. This clonotype was obtained from a young man in good health. V is TRBV5-1 and J is TRBJ1-3; D not certain. Sequenced: memory CD4+ T cells sorted from blood. As for subset: CD45RA-negative fraction. In DNA form, the CDR3 reads TGCGCCAGCAGCTTGGTGGACTCTGGAAACACCATATATTTT. It translates to CASSLVDSGNTIYF.